This TCR beta chain came from a study of T cells in Graves' hyperthyroidism and ophthalmopathy. Uncontrolled infection, other autoimmune disease, pregnancy or lactation barred patients from enrollment. In making diagnoses, clinical symptoms, serum thyroxine and TRAb, thyroid ultrasound and orbital computed tomography were all used. The PBMCs were taken from about 10 ml of fresh peripheral blood. The CDR3 consists of 12 residues. The germline CDR1 and CDR2 sequences are SGHDN and FVKESK. The germline V and J ends were trimmed by 0 bases and 10 bases, with 9 bases remaining between them. This clonotype was counted ten times or more. Regions amplified from RNA transcripts were the TCR beta CDR3 regions. When the TCR CDR3 underwent first-round RT-PCR, the HTBI primer set was used. TCRdb recomputed calls from the multiplex PCR reads with MiXCR, one row per CDR3 protein. In the table there are about 480,000 distinct CDR3 sequences, approximately 15% of which are singletons.

The specimen was blood. V and J are TRBV14 and TRBJ2-5; D gene ambiguous. The receptor was derived from a young woman with Graves' hyperthyroidism. Written as DNA, the CDR3 is TGTGCCAGCAGCCAAGAGGGCGGCTTCCAGTACTTC. Its translation: CASSQEGGFQYF.